A selection of T cell receptor beta chains follows, all from one sample in a study of T cells in Graves' hyperthyroidism and ophthalmopathy. One entry per CDR3 protein, called by TCRdb with MiXCR from the multiplex PCR reads. The sample lists around 700,000 distinct CDR3 sequences, approximately 40% occurring once. Sequenced material: blood. These receptors all stem from a woman aged 40 to 49 with Graves' hyperthyroidism. Both conserved end residues are part of each CDR3. D genes are given only for firm matches. Size is omitted from some rows. Given values are once, few, many or a class for expanded clones.

clone_size: many; v_call: TRBV5-8; d_call: -; j_call: TRBJ1-6; cdr3_nt: TGTGCCAGCCAAGCCGGGAATAATTCACCCCTCCACTTT; cdr3_aa: CASQAGNNSPLHF
clone_size: -; v_call: TRBV7-2; d_call: TRBD2; j_call: TRBJ2-2; cdr3_nt: TGTGCCAGCAGCACCCAGGGACTAGCGAACACCGGGGAGCTGTTTTTT; cdr3_aa: CASSTQGLANTGELFF
clone_size: many; v_call: TRBV20-1; d_call: TRBD1; j_call: TRBJ2-5; cdr3_nt: TGCAGTGCTAGTGACAGGGGACAAGAGACCCAGTACTTC; cdr3_aa: CSASDRGQETQYF
clone_size: -; v_call: TRBV29-1; d_call: -; j_call: TRBJ1-1; cdr3_nt: TGCAGCGCTCGGGACGGCTCGGTTGAAGCTTTCTTT; cdr3_aa: CSARDGSVEAFF
clone_size: -; v_call: TRBV25-1; d_call: -; j_call: TRBJ1-3; cdr3_nt: TGTGCCAGCAGCTCCCACAGGGTCTGGGAAAACACCATATATTTT; cdr3_aa: CASSSHRVWENTIYF
clone_size: -; v_call: TRBV4-3; d_call: TRBD1; j_call: TRBJ1-1; cdr3_nt: TGCGCCAGCAGCCACCTCAAGACAGGGGGCGTCGGAGCTTTCTTT; cdr3_aa: CASSHLKTGGVGAFF
clone_size: few; v_call: TRBV19; d_call: -; j_call: TRBJ1-1; cdr3_nt: TGTGCCAGTACTCATTGGGGGACATCGAACACTGAAGCTTTCTTT; cdr3_aa: CASTHWGTSNTEAFF
clone_size: -; v_call: TRBV24-1; d_call: TRBD1; j_call: TRBJ2-3; cdr3_nt: TGTGCCACCAGTGTGGACAGGGGGGGCACAGATACGCAGTATTTT; cdr3_aa: CATSVDRGGTDTQYF
clone_size: many; v_call: TRBV2; d_call: -; j_call: TRBJ2-5; cdr3_nt: TGTGCCAGCAGTGACCAGAGGTGGTTTGCGGAGACCCAGTACTTC; cdr3_aa: CASSDQRWFAETQYF
clone_size: -; v_call: TRBV7-9; d_call: TRBD1; j_call: TRBJ1-5; cdr3_nt: TGTGCCAGCAGCTCGACAGGGTTGGTGGGGCAGCCCCAGCATTTT; cdr3_aa: CASSSTGLVGQPQHF
clone_size: -; v_call: TRBV4-3; d_call: -; j_call: TRBJ1-2; cdr3_nt: TGCGCCAGCAGCCAAGAAGGTCGTCGCTACTACACCTTC; cdr3_aa: CASSQEGRRYYTF
clone_size: few; v_call: TRBV28; d_call: TRBD2; j_call: TRBJ2-5; cdr3_nt: TGTGCCAGCAGCCAATGGGCGGGAGGGCCTCAGACCCAGTACTTC; cdr3_aa: CASSQWAGGPQTQYF
clone_size: few; v_call: TRBV6-4; d_call: -; j_call: TRBJ1-5; cdr3_nt: TGTGCCAGCAGTATCCAGGAAAGTCAGCCCCAGCATTTT; cdr3_aa: CASSIQESQPQHF
clone_size: many; v_call: TRBV5-6; d_call: -; j_call: TRBJ1-4; cdr3_nt: TGTGCCAGCAGCTTGAGTGGGGAGATGACTTTT; cdr3_aa: CASSLSGEMTF
clone_size: -; v_call: TRBV15; d_call: -; j_call: TRBJ1-1; cdr3_nt: TGTGCCACCAGCACAGGTCAGGGTTCGAACACTGAAGCTTTCTTT; cdr3_aa: CATSTGQGSNTEAFF
clone_size: few; v_call: TRBV5-8; d_call: -; j_call: TRBJ1-1; cdr3_nt: TGTGCCAGCAGCCAATGGGGAAGGCACACTGAAGCTTTCTTT; cdr3_aa: CASSQWGRHTEAFF
clone_size: -; v_call: TRBV29-1; d_call: TRBD1; j_call: TRBJ1-1; cdr3_nt: TGCAGCTTTACGACAGGGAGGAGCACTGAAGCTTTCTTT; cdr3_aa: CSFTTGRSTEAFF
clone_size: -; v_call: TRBV10-3; d_call: -; j_call: TRBJ1-4; cdr3_nt: TGTGCCAGCGGACCTCGGGACTCGGAAAAACTGTTTTTT; cdr3_aa: CASGPRDSEKLFF
clone_size: few; v_call: TRBV27; d_call: -; j_call: TRBJ1-5; cdr3_nt: TGTGCCAGCAGTCCCCGCTGGGAACAGCCCCAGCATTTT; cdr3_aa: CASSPRWEQPQHF
clone_size: few; v_call: TRBV15; d_call: -; j_call: TRBJ2-7; cdr3_nt: TGTGCCACCAGCAGAGAGGCACAGAACTACGAGCAGTACTTC; cdr3_aa: CATSREAQNYEQYF
clone_size: many; v_call: TRBV6-1; d_call: -; j_call: TRBJ1-2; cdr3_nt: TGTGCCAGCAGTGAAGCGCGGCGGAATGGCTACACCTTC; cdr3_aa: CASSEARRNGYTF
clone_size: -; v_call: TRBV9; d_call: -; j_call: TRBJ1-4; cdr3_nt: TGTGCCAGCAGCTCTGAGCTCCTCGGGAAACTGTTTTTT; cdr3_aa: CASSSELLGKLFF
clone_size: many; v_call: TRBV5-1; d_call: TRBD1; j_call: TRBJ1-2; cdr3_nt: TGCGCCAGCAGCTTGGGCCTAGGCGACAGGGGGGAAGGCTACACCTTC; cdr3_aa: CASSLGLGDRGEGYTF
clone_size: many; v_call: TRBV2; d_call: TRBD1; j_call: TRBJ1-5; cdr3_nt: TGTGCCAGCAGTGATGACAGGGGGTATCAGCCCCAGCATTTT; cdr3_aa: CASSDDRGYQPQHF
clone_size: many; v_call: TRBV29-1; d_call: -; j_call: TRBJ1-1; cdr3_nt: TGCAGCGTTGTCCGGAGCTGGAACACTGAAGCTTTCTTT; cdr3_aa: CSVVRSWNTEAFF
clone_size: -; v_call: TRBV10-3; d_call: TRBD2; j_call: TRBJ2-5; cdr3_nt: TGTGCCAGCAGTTACGGAGCGGGAGCAGGCGGGAAAGAGACCCAGTACTTC; cdr3_aa: CASSYGAGAGGKETQYF
clone_size: -; v_call: TRBV12-5; d_call: -; j_call: TRBJ2-5; cdr3_nt: TGTGCTAGTGGGCCATCTAGCGTAGAGACCCAGTACTTC; cdr3_aa: CASGPSSVETQYF
clone_size: many; v_call: TRBV15; d_call: TRBD1; j_call: TRBJ2-7; cdr3_nt: TGTGCCACCAGCAGAGAAAGACAGGGACGGCAGTACTTC; cdr3_aa: CATSRERQGRQYF
clone_size: -; v_call: TRBV6-4; d_call: -; j_call: TRBJ1-2; cdr3_nt: TGTGCCAGCAGAGACAGCCCCTCGACCCGTGGCTACACCTTC; cdr3_aa: CASRDSPSTRGYTF
clone_size: few; v_call: TRBV25-1; d_call: -; j_call: TRBJ2-7; cdr3_nt: TGTGCCAGCAGTGCCTCACCCGGGACCGTCTCCTACGAGCAGTACTTC; cdr3_aa: CASSASPGTVSYEQYF
clone_size: many; v_call: TRBV20-1; d_call: -; j_call: TRBJ2-7; cdr3_nt: TGCAGTGCCCGCGGTGGGGAGCATAGCTCCTACGAGCAGTACTTC; cdr3_aa: CSARGGEHSSYEQYF
clone_size: few; v_call: TRBV7-2; d_call: -; j_call: TRBJ1-1; cdr3_nt: TGTGCCAGCAGCTTCGGCAGGGAGATTCAGGCTTTCTTT; cdr3_aa: CASSFGREIQAFF
clone_size: many; v_call: TRBV25-1; d_call: TRBD1; j_call: TRBJ1-3; cdr3_nt: TGTGCCAGCGCGCCATCGAGACAGGGGAACACCATATATTTT; cdr3_aa: CASAPSRQGNTIYF
clone_size: -; v_call: TRBV29-1; d_call: -; j_call: TRBJ1-2; cdr3_nt: TGCAGCATAAGGGGGGACTATGGCTACACCTTC; cdr3_aa: CSIRGDYGYTF
clone_size: -; v_call: TRBV7-8; d_call: TRBD1; j_call: TRBJ1-3; cdr3_nt: TGTGCCAGCAGCGGGGGACAGGAAAACACCATATATTTT; cdr3_aa: CASSGGQENTIYF
clone_size: many; v_call: TRBV6-5; d_call: -; j_call: TRBJ1-2; cdr3_nt: TGTGCCAGCAGATCCTGGACAGCTAACTATGGCTACACCTTC; cdr3_aa: CASRSWTANYGYTF
clone_size: -; v_call: TRBV7-9; d_call: -; j_call: TRBJ2-7; cdr3_nt: TGTGCCAGCAGTTCCAGAGGGAACGAGCAGTACTTC; cdr3_aa: CASSSRGNEQYF
clone_size: -; v_call: TRBV5-1; d_call: -; j_call: TRBJ2-5; cdr3_nt: TGCGCCAGCAGCTTAGGCGTCCAGAAGACCCAGTACTTC; cdr3_aa: CASSLGVQKTQYF
clone_size: -; v_call: TRBV7-9; d_call: -; j_call: TRBJ2-5; cdr3_nt: TGTGCCAGCAGCTTAGAAGTAAAAGAGACCCAGTACTTC; cdr3_aa: CASSLEVKETQYF
clone_size: -; v_call: TRBV4-3; d_call: -; j_call: TRBJ1-1; cdr3_nt: TGCGCCAGCAGCCAAGATTCACCTTGGGTGACTGAAGCTTTCTTT; cdr3_aa: CASSQDSPWVTEAFF
clone_size: -; v_call: TRBV9; d_call: TRBD1; j_call: TRBJ2-6; cdr3_nt: TGTGCCAGCAGCGGGTTCTCGGGACAGGGAGTTACTGGGGCCAACGTCCTGACTTTC; cdr3_aa: CASSGFSGQGVTGANVLTF
clone_size: many; v_call: TRBV7-9; d_call: TRBD1; j_call: TRBJ2-7; cdr3_nt: TGTGCCAGCAGCTTAGCAGGGGGCAACGACGAGCAGTACTTC; cdr3_aa: CASSLAGGNDEQYF
clone_size: -; v_call: TRBV5-1; d_call: -; j_call: TRBJ2-2; cdr3_nt: TGCGCCAGCAGCTTGGCCACCCCCACCGGGGAGCTGTTTTTT; cdr3_aa: CASSLATPTGELFF
clone_size: -; v_call: TRBV7-2; d_call: TRBD1; j_call: TRBJ2-6; cdr3_nt: TGTGCCAGCTTATACAGGGGCGAAGCTGGGGCCAACGTCCTGACTTTC; cdr3_aa: CASLYRGEAGANVLTF
clone_size: -; v_call: TRBV10-3; d_call: TRBD2; j_call: TRBJ2-7; cdr3_nt: TGTGCCATCAGTGAGTTCCTAGCGGGAGAGTGGCATACGCAGTACTTC; cdr3_aa: CAISEFLAGEWHTQYF
clone_size: once; v_call: TRBV29-1; d_call: -; j_call: TRBJ1-5; cdr3_nt: TGCAGCGCCGGAGGGGCCGCGGATCAGCCCCAGCATTTT; cdr3_aa: CSAGGAADQPQHF
clone_size: few; v_call: TRBV7-9; d_call: -; j_call: TRBJ1-2; cdr3_nt: TGTGCCAGCAGCTTAGGGTTTGACAGCTATGGCTACACCTTC; cdr3_aa: CASSLGFDSYGYTF
clone_size: many; v_call: TRBV24-1; d_call: -; j_call: TRBJ1-2; cdr3_nt: TGTGCCACCAGTGATCCACAGGGTAACTATGGCTACACCTTC; cdr3_aa: CATSDPQGNYGYTF
clone_size: few; v_call: TRBV10-1; d_call: -; j_call: TRBJ2-3; cdr3_nt: TGCGCCAGCAGTGACCGAAGGATGACAGATACGCAGTATTTT; cdr3_aa: CASSDRRMTDTQYF
clone_size: -; v_call: TRBV9; d_call: -; j_call: TRBJ1-4; cdr3_nt: TGTGCCAGCAGCGTGGGGGACTCAAAAGGGAAACTGTTTTTT; cdr3_aa: CASSVGDSKGKLFF
clone_size: few; v_call: TRBV5-1; d_call: -; j_call: TRBJ2-7; cdr3_nt: TGCGCCAGCAGCAAAATATCAGGGTACGAGCAGTACTTC; cdr3_aa: CASSKISGYEQYF
clone_size: many; v_call: TRBV7-9; d_call: -; j_call: TRBJ2-7; cdr3_nt: TGTGCCAGCAGCTTCTCAGAGGGGCCCTACGAGCAGTACTTC; cdr3_aa: CASSFSEGPYEQYF
clone_size: few; v_call: TRBV28; d_call: -; j_call: TRBJ2-6; cdr3_nt: TGTGCCAGCAGTCCGACGGGGCGCTCTGGGGCCAACGTCCTGACTTTC; cdr3_aa: CASSPTGRSGANVLTF
clone_size: many; v_call: TRBV9; d_call: -; j_call: TRBJ2-7; cdr3_nt: TGTGCCAGCAGCGTGCGGGACACAGCCTACGAGCAGTACTTC; cdr3_aa: CASSVRDTAYEQYF
clone_size: -; v_call: TRBV4-3; d_call: TRBD1; j_call: TRBJ1-1; cdr3_nt: TGCGCCAGCAGCCAACAAAAAAGGACAGGGGACACTGAAGCTTTCTTT; cdr3_aa: CASSQQKRTGDTEAFF
clone_size: -; v_call: TRBV2; d_call: -; j_call: TRBJ2-7; cdr3_nt: TGTGCCAGCAGTGAAGTAGAGAGACAGTCCTACGAGCAGTACTTC; cdr3_aa: CASSEVERQSYEQYF
clone_size: -; v_call: TRBV28; d_call: -; j_call: TRBJ1-1; cdr3_nt: TGTGCCAGCAGTATTGCGGGGGCGGCTGAAGCTTTCTTT; cdr3_aa: CASSIAGAAEAFF
clone_size: -; v_call: TRBV6-5; d_call: -; j_call: TRBJ1-3; cdr3_nt: TGTGCCAGCAGTTACGTGGGGACAACCTCTGGAAACACCATATATTTT; cdr3_aa: CASSYVGTTSGNTIYF
clone_size: -; v_call: TRBV29-1; d_call: TRBD2; j_call: TRBJ2-3; cdr3_nt: TGCAGCGTCACGGGACTAGCCACTCCCAACACAGATACGCAGTATTTT; cdr3_aa: CSVTGLATPNTDTQYF
clone_size: -; v_call: TRBV12-5; d_call: -; j_call: TRBJ1-4; cdr3_nt: TGTGCTAGTGGTTTGGTATTAAGGGGCATGGGGGAAAAACTGTTTTTT; cdr3_aa: CASGLVLRGMGEKLFF